What follows describes a single T cell receptor (beta chain). As yet, its antigen is unknown. This entry comes from a study of vaccination and CD4 T cells after COVID-19. Study-level background: The stimulus for the cells was overlapping spike peptides derived from SARS-CoV-2, HCoV-NL63, HCoV-OC43 and HCoV-229E. General study findings and limits: For convalescent patients, a median 86.3% of reactive clones surfaced exclusively after vaccination.

Treatment: roughly 11-day PBMC culture with coronavirus spike peptide pools or control peptides (ViraFEST assay). ViraFEST expanded antigen-specific T cells with peptide pools, then sequenced TCRs. J gave up 2 bases and V 8 bases, and 7 bases lay outside the gene matches. Germline V CDR1 and CDR2: MNHEY, SVGEGT. The CDR3 consists of 14 residues. Cultured CD4+ T cell DNA was sequenced using the Oncomine TCR Beta short-read assay. DNA came from CD4+ T cells after culture. TCRdb analysed the PCR reads with MiXCR anew, one entry per CDR3 protein. The profile shows approximately 23,000 distinct CDR3 sequences, 50% of them singletons.

The TCR comes from a human donor who received a COVID-19 vaccine. Here the sequenced sample was CD4+ T cells from blood, cultured in vitro, taken before SARS-CoV-2 vaccination. The chain combines TRBV6-2 or TRBV6-3 with TRBJ2-3; 7 positions agree with TRBD2. The DNA of the CDR3 is TGTGCCAGCGGTGGGCGGGGGAACACAGATACGCAGTATTTT. This codes for CASGGRGNTDTQYF.